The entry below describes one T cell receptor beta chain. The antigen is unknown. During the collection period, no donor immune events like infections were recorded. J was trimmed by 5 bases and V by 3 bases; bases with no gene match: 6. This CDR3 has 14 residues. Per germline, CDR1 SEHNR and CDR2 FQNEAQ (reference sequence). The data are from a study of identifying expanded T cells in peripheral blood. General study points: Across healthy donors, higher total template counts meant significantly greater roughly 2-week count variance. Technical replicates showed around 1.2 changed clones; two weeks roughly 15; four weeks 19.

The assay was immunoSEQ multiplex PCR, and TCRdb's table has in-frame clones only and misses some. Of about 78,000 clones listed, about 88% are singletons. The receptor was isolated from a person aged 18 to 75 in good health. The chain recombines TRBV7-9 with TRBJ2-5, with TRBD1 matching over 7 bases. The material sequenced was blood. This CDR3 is CASSFGQAWETQYF. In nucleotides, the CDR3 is TGTGCCAGCAGCTTCGGACAGGCCTGGGAGACCCAGTACTTC.